The clone carrying this T cell receptor beta chain was seen a few times. Its specificity is not known. This sample is part of a study of blood T cells in healthy people across ages. The study, taken as a whole, reports: Observed TCR beta diversity per million T cells went down as age went up. This fall followed a roughly linear course with age. For the donors, CMV status was unknown and possibly confounded expanded clonotype changes.

Every donor gave roughly 9.2 milliliters of peripheral blood. Germline trimming cut 4 bases from V and 3 bases from J; bases unmatched to any gene: 6. CDR3 length equals 15 residues. CDR1 is LGHNA, CDR2 YSLEER, per germline. Then a second PCR, running roughly 7 to 11 cycles, was carried out with a sample-barcoded 5' primer and a J-beta primer mix. Each cDNA molecule received a tag from a template-switch adaptor that had 12 random nucleotides. TCRdb reprocessed the 5' RACE reads via MiXCR and lists one record per CDR3 protein. The sample lists over 950,000 distinct CDR3 sequences; roughly half were seen once.

Sequencing used blood. The source is a woman aged 55-70 years in good health. The chain has TRBV4-3 and TRBJ2-7; 10 bases are shared with TRBD2. CDR3 residues: CASSPGLANVYEQYF. The DNA of the CDR3 is TGCGCCAGCAGCCCGGGACTAGCGAATGTCTACGAGCAGTACTTC.